Detailed here is one T cell receptor (beta chain). Its matching antigen is unknown. The sample originates from a study of cytomegalovirus exposure and HLA in healthy donors. Study-wide context: In a later analysis, it was reported that the 110 or so validation repertoires had been produced on the same platform as the roughly 700 repertoires belonging to the first cohort.

Study conclusions and caveats: A list of 150 or so TCR beta chains associated with cytomegalovirus was given. The tendency of first-cohort TCR clusters to co-occur in the 120 validation repertoires was the finding of a later analysis.

Profiled with immunoSEQ multiplex PCR; TCRdb holds only in-frame clones, not every one. There are approximately 58,000 clones in the sample; roughly 90% occur only once, and around 2.2% lies in the top ten. The 120-subject validation cohort, separate from the 666-subject first cohort, included the donors. Germline CDR1 is SQVTM and CDR2 is ANQGSEA. The CDR3 is 14 residues long. V was clipped by 4 bases and J by 3 bases, with 13 bases between them. The TCR was taken from a woman in her 30s in good health and CMV-seronegative. V and J are TRBV29-1 and TRBJ2-1; no reliable D call. Sequencing was performed on PBMCs. The CDR3 DNA reads TGCAGCGTTGCTATTCGACATAACTACAATGAGCAGTTCTTC. Protein: CSVAIRHNYNEQFF.